This T cell receptor (beta chain) was captured in a study of OX40 agonist ivuxolimab in advanced cancers. Study as a whole: Age averaged about 60 years (range about 23 to 85), and 80% to 90% were male.

Findings and limits, study-wide: At doses 0.1 to 3.0 mg/kg, CD4+ and CD8+ clones expanded. Average numbers of expanded clones were greater in CD8+ T cells than in CD4+.

V shed 5 bases and J 8 bases; nucleotides not matched to a gene: 14. The germline V gene encodes CDR1 MNHNS and CDR2 SASEGT. This CDR3 spans 15 amino acids. On this clone: Its target is not known.

Profiled with immunoSEQ multiplex PCR; TCRdb holds only in-frame clones, not every one. The sample lists tens of thousands of clones, about 90% occurring once. Sequenced here: CD4+ or CD8+ T cells sorted from blood, sampled in a trial of the OX40 agonist ivuxolimab. This chain joins TRBV6-1 and TRBJ1-1; TRBD1 matches at 7 bases. This receptor was identified in an adult with an advanced solid tumor such as melanoma, head and neck, liver or kidney cancer. Here the CDR3 reads CASSRLQGNLAEAFF. Here the CDR3 DNA reads TGTGCCAGCAGTAGATTACAGGGGAACCTGGCCGAAGCTTTCTTT.